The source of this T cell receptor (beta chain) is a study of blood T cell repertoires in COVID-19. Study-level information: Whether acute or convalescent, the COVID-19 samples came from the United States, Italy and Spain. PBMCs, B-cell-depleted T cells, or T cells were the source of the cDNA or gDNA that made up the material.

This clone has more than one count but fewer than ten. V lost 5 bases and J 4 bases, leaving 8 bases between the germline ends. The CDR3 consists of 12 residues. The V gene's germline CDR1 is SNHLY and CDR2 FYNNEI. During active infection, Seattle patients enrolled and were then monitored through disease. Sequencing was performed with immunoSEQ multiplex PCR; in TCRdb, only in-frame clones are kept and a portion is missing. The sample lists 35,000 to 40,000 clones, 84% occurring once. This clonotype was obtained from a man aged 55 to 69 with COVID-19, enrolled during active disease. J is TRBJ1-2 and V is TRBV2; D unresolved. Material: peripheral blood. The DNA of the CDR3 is TGTGCCAGCAGTCCAGATATCTATGGCTACACCTTC. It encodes CASSPDIYGYTF.